The 20 T cell receptor beta chains presented below share a single source sample, sequenced in a study of cytotoxic CD8 clonotypes in ibrutinib-treated CLL. Sequencing used immunoSEQ multiplex PCR; TCRdb keeps in-frame clones, though not all of them. This sample yields about 140,000 clones, of which approximately 75% are seen a single time; roughly a quarter belongs to the top ten. This sample comprised PBMCs, obtained after 12 months of ibrutinib treatment. Every receptor here comes from a human donor with chronic lymphocytic leukemia.

This rearrangement joins TRBV11-3 to TRBJ2-7, with 8 bases fitting TRBD1. The CDR3 consists of 15 residues. The germline gives CDR1 SGHNT, CDR2 YENEEA. The J segment lost 7 bases and the V segment lost 6 bases, leaving 14 bases of the junction unmatched. CDR3 coding DNA: TGTGCCAGCAGTTTGCAGGGGGCCATCGGCAAGGAGCAGTACTTC. The encoded protein is CASSLQGAIGKEQYF.

This chain uses TRBV10-2 with TRBJ2-5; a weak D match, TRBD2 (6 bases). Germline V lookup: CDR1 WSHSY, CDR2 SAAADI. The CDR3 covers 12 residues. V shed 8 bases and J shed 1 base, with 8 bases lying between them. CDR3 sequence: CASSSVQETQYF. CDR3 in DNA: TGCGCCAGCTCTAGCGTCCAAGAGACCCAGTACTTC.

J is TRBJ2-1 and V is TRBV7-9, with D possibly being TRBD1 (7 bases). The CDR3 is 17 amino acids. Germline CDR1 SEHNR, CDR2 FQNEAQ (reference sequence). V dropped 2 bases and J dropped 0 bases, with 14 bases sitting between them. This chain's CDR3 is CASSLWRGRSSYNEQFF. DNA of the CDR3: TGTGCCAGCAGCTTATGGAGGGGGCGTAGCTCCTACAATGAGCAGTTCTTC. Full variable domain (remainder filled in from reference TRBV7-9 and TRBJ2-1): DTGVSQNPRHKITKRGQNVTFRCDPISEHNRLYWYRQTLGQGPEFLTYFQNEAQLEKSRLLSDRFSAERPKGSFSTLEIQRTEQGDSAMYLCASSLWRGRSSYNEQFFGPGTRLTVL.

V usage is TRBV28 and J usage is TRBJ1-2, with D perhaps TRBD1 (6 bases). Germline CDR1 and CDR2: MDHEN and SYDVKM. This CDR3 is built from 13 residues. Trimming removed 5 bases from V and 8 bases from J, with 15 bases in between. Here the CDR3 reads CASSDPQGVGYTF. The CDR3 DNA sequence: TGTGCCAGCAGTGATCCACAGGGCGTCGGCTACACCTTC.

V is TRBV4-3 and J is TRBJ1-1; D unclear. The CDR3 spans 15 residues. Germline lookup yields CDR1 LGHNA and CDR2 YSLEER. The V end was cut by 0 bases, the J end by 4 bases, with 12 bases between. The CDR3 region is CASSQEVEAGTEAFF. Here the CDR3 DNA reads TGCGCCAGCAGCCAAGAGGTAGAGGCGGGCACTGAAGCTTTCTTT.

The chain uses TRBV27 and TRBJ2-3, with D tentatively TRBD2 (6 bases). Germline loops: CDR1 MNHEY, CDR2 SMNVEV (reference sequence). The V and J ends lost 4 bases and 3 bases respectively, with 11 bases between them. The CDR3 extends over 14 amino acids. The CDR3 nucleotides are TGTGCCAGCAGTTCAGCGGGCTCAACAGATACGCAGTATTTT. Translated: CASSSAGSTDTQYF.

This chain links TRBV4-3 with TRBJ2-1; D is unresolved. Trimming took off 0 bases at V and 2 bases at J, with 2 bases between the two ends. This CDR3 comprises 13 residues. Germline V lookup: CDR1 LGHNA, CDR2 YSLEER. CDR3 DNA sequence: TGCGCCAGCAGCCAAGAGGCCTACAATGAGCAGTTCTTC. Protein product: CASSQEAYNEQFF.

The V gene is TRBV27, the J gene TRBJ1-2; no firm D call. Germline V lookup: CDR1 MNHEY, CDR2 SMNVEV (reference sequence). This CDR3 contains 15 residues. Trimming removed 2 bases from V and 4 bases from J, with 14 bases in between. The chain's CDR3 is CASSLKGDRGYGYTF. The CDR3 nucleotides read TGTGCCAGCAGTTTAAAGGGAGATCGGGGCTATGGCTACACCTTC.

This clone occurred a few times. V and J are TRBV2 and TRBJ1-6, with TRBD1 matching 7 bases. With 7 bases clipped from V and 13 bases from J, the junction kept 10 bases outside the gene matches. CDR1 and CDR2 from the germline V gene are SNHLY and FYNNEI. The CDR3 is made up of 13 amino acids. The CDR3: CASTEQGLLPLHF. The CDR3 DNA is TGTGCCAGCACCGAACAGGGGCTATTGCCCCTCCACTTT.

V and J are TRBV18 and TRBJ2-7, with 12 positions matching TRBD2. Losses at the gene ends were 1 base for V and 5 bases for J; bases not matched to a gene: 12. CDR3 size: 18 residues. The germline V gene has CDR1 KGHSH and CDR2 LQKENI. The CDR3 DNA reads as TGTGCCAGCTCACCACTTCCTAGCGGGGGGGCCATTGCGAACGAGCAGTACTTC. Translated: CASSPLPSGGAIANEQYF. Variable domain in full (rest from reference TRBV18 and TRBJ2-7): NAGVMQNPRHLVRRRGQEARLRCSPMKGHSHVYWYRQLPEEGLKFMVYLQKENIIDESGMPKERFSAEFPKEGPSILRIQQVVRGDSAAYFCASSPLPSGGAIANEQYFGPGTRLTVT.

The V gene is TRBV7-2, the J gene TRBJ2-5; the match to TRBD2 covers 7 bases. V was pared by 2 bases and J by 1 base, with 4 bases of the junction left unmatched. Germline V lookup: CDR1 SGHTA, CDR2 FQGNSA. This CDR3 region has 15 residues. CDR3: CASSLWGGSQETQYF. The CDR3, as DNA: TGTGCCAGCAGCTTATGGGGGGGGAGCCAAGAGACCCAGTACTTC.

This chain uses TRBV6-1 with TRBJ1-1; D not certain. The CDR3 totals 13 residues. V was shortened by 7 bases and J by 1 base, with 10 bases between the two germline ends. CDR1 is MNHNS and CDR2 is SASEGT in the germline V gene. CDR3 loop: CASTHRTNTEAFF. The DNA for the CDR3 is TGTGCCAGCACCCACAGAACGAACACTGAAGCTTTCTTT.

The genes are TRBV27 and TRBJ2-6; unclear D gene. This CDR3 is built from 16 residues. Trimming cost V 6 bases and J 0 bases, with 12 bases left between them. Germline lookup yields CDR1 MNHEY and CDR2 SMNVEV (reference sequence). DNA for the CDR3: TGTGCCAGCAGAGATCCCTCAGTCTCTGGGGCCAACGTCCTGACTTTC. It is translated as CASRDPSVSGANVLTF.

The chain joins TRBV11-2 to TRBJ2-1; D gene ambiguous. V was clipped by 0 bases and J by 5 bases, with 5 bases between them. The CDR3 length is 13 residues. Germline V gene sequence: CDR1 SGHAT, CDR2 FQNNGV. The chain's CDR3 is CASSLDRNNEQFF. In nucleotides, the CDR3 is TGTGCCAGCAGCTTAGATCGGAACAATGAGCAGTTCTTC.

This clone was counted a few times. The chain carries TRBV11-2 and TRBJ2-2; D might be TRBD2 (5 bases). V lost 8 bases and J 1 base, leaving 11 bases between the germline ends. The CDR3 contains 14 residues. Germline V gene data show CDR1 as SGHAT and CDR2 as FQNNGV. CDR3 loop: CASQGGGNTGELFF. The CDR3 bases are TGTGCCAGCCAAGGAGGAGGGAACACCGGGGAGCTGTTTTTT.

The chain joins TRBV19 to TRBJ1-1; D is unclear. Per germline, CDR1 LNHDA and CDR2 SQIVND (reference sequence). Trimming took 7 bases from V and 0 from J, leaving 15 bases between them. This CDR3 is 15 amino acids long. The chain's CDR3 is CASKTKSLMNTEAFF. The CDR3 coding sequence is TGTGCCAGTAAAACGAAGAGCCTTATGAACACTGAAGCTTTCTTT.

The V call is TRBV28, the J call TRBJ2-3; D may be TRBD1 or TRBD2 (5 bases each). The CDR3 is made up of 15 amino acids. The V end was cut by 4 bases, the J end by 4 bases, with 15 bases between. Germline V gene data show CDR1 as MDHEN and CDR2 as SYDVKM. The CDR3, as DNA: TGTGCCAGCAGTTCCGCCGGGGCTATCGCAGATACGCAGTATTTT. This codes for CASSSAGAIADTQYF. The full variable domain, rest sourced from reference TRBV28 and TRBJ2-3, is DVKVTQSSRYLVKRTGEKVFLECVQDMDHENMFWYRQDPGLGLRLIYFSYDVKMKEKGDIPEGYSVSREKKERFSLILESASTNQTSMYLCASSSAGAIADTQYFGPGTRLTVL.

The chain is built from TRBV9 and TRBJ2-3, with D perhaps matching TRBD2 (7 bases). Germline CDR1 SGDLS, CDR2 YYNGEE. V was pared by 0 bases and J by 2 bases, with 13 bases between. The CDR3 length is 16 residues. The CDR3 here is CASSVEGEGYTDTQYF. The CDR3 region has the DNA TGTGCCAGCAGCGTAGAGGGGGAGGGGTACACAGATACGCAGTATTTT.

The chain employs TRBV6-1 and TRBJ1-5, with D perhaps TRBD1 (6 bases). The germline V gene encodes CDR1 MNHNS and CDR2 SASEGT. V lost 4 bases and J 7 bases, leaving 20 bases between the germline ends. The CDR3 extends over 16 amino acids. The CDR3, as DNA: TGTGCCAGCAGTGCGAACTCACAGGGTTCCGGGCAGCCCCAGCATTTT. Amino acid sequence: CASSANSQGSGQPQHF.

The chain employs TRBV2 and TRBJ2-1, with D perhaps matching TRBD1 (6 bases). The CDR3 covers 15 residues. Germline values: CDR1 SNHLY, CDR2 FYNNEI. The V end lost 3 bases, the J end lost 0 bases, and 9 bases lay between the germline ends. The CDR3 DNA reads TGTGCCAGCAGTGAGGACAGAAACTCCTACAATGAGCAGTTCTTC. Its protein product is CASSEDRNSYNEQFF.